This T cell receptor beta chain stems from a study of Ad26.COV2.S vaccination and SARS-CoV-2 variants. As for the study in general: Donor got 5x10^10 or 1x10^11 viral particles of Ad26.COV2.S.

Documented treatment: some 19 received Ad26.COV2.S at low or high dose, single or two shots; about 5 received placebo; per-sample allocation not given. Collection of samples fell on day 63 after the first vaccine or placebo injection. An 18-55-year-old adult in Boston served as donor. The shot given was an Ad26 vector that makes Wuhan-strain SARS-CoV-2 spike. Repertoires were generated with immunoSEQ multiplex PCR, while TCRdb's copy carries only in-frame clones and drops some. Among a few hundred thousand clones, roughly 87% were seen once, and the ten largest hold 4.3%. Sequencing was performed on peripheral blood, taken in a trial of Ad26.COV2.S vaccine versus placebo. This clonotype originated in a person aged 18-65 years who received the Ad26.COV2.S COVID-19 vaccine or a placebo.

CDR3 bases: TGTGCCAGCAGCCTTGCCATCCCTAGCGGGCTAAGAGGTCCCTACGAGCAGTACTTC. Translated: CASSLAIPSGLRGPYEQYF. This chain uses TRBV14 with TRBJ2-7, with 8 bases fitting TRBD2. V was pared by 4 bases and J by 2 bases, with 19 bases of the junction left unmatched. CDR1 SGHDN and CDR2 FVKESK come from the germline V gene. This CDR3 spans 19 amino acids.